This TCR beta chain was sequenced for a study of blood T cell repertoires in COVID-19 (dated by TCRdb to about 2020). The study in broad terms: Samples covering the acute and convalescent phases of COVID-19 were provided by collaborators in the United States, Italy and Spain. The material from the prospective study consisted of cDNA or gDNA derived from T cells, B-cell-depleted T cells, or PBMCs. Where HLA class I and class II types were available, the types were taken from metadata supplied by the sample provider, not from assay-based typing. Samples came from the ongoing ImmuneRACE study (first 160 participants) plus 1,254 subjects from 6 global collaborators. The sample metadata nearly always contained a de-identified subject ID, COVID-19 status, age in years and sex. A freely available public database, intended as a resource for researchers studying the immune response to SARS-CoV-2, is where the repertoires were released. Deeply sampled blood TCRbeta repertoires from subjects exposed to, actively infected with, or recovered from COVID-19 were included in the dataset.

The CDR3 has 11 amino acids, counting the end cysteine and phenylalanine. Only the CDR3 region is kept as DNA, spanning 33 bases read in frame from base 1. CDR1 and CDR2, looked up from the germline V gene, are WSHSY and SAAADI. V lost 4 bases and J lost 3 bases; the stretch between them is 4 bases long. TCRbeta CDR3 regions were amplified from genomic DNA using the immunoSEQ Assay, a bias-controlled multiplex PCR. The authors' pipeline ran thus. Within the assay, amplification of reference gene primers was used to estimate how many nucleated cells each sample contained. To quantify the absolute abundance of each unique TCRbeta CDR3 rearrangement, sequence reads were collapsed and filtered. For each sample, productive Simpson clonality was calculated by taking the square root of Simpson's diversity index across productive rearrangements. What TCRdb holds here is the immuneACCESS table cut down to in-frame rearrangements. Part of the clones is not present; checked against another copy, under half of the missing clones reflect an unresolved V gene, and the others are unexplained. That table supplies the V and J calls and clone size; D and trimming were determined from the DNA. The sample yields around 70,000 clones; around 78% were counted once. 15% to 18% of the sample goes to the ten largest clones.

Worth noting for this clone: It has no known antigen specificity. Base qualities are not recorded, but no much larger clone differs from it by a single base.

Collaborating institutions collected whole blood in K2EDTA tubes following their own protocols. For TCRbeta analysis, collaborators shipped samples in one of three forms: frozen whole blood, isolated PBMCs, or DNA extracted from either of those sample types. What the research found in general, with its limitations: The quantity of clinical and demographic metadata differed by source and by participant and was supplied without curation.

The specimen was peripheral blood. The receptor chain draws on TRBV10-2 and TRBJ2-7, with no confident D gene call. The sequence was collected from a human donor in a cohort sampled during active COVID-19. The DNA sequence is as follows: TGCGCCAGCAGTGTCGGCTACGAGCAGTACTTC. This is translated as CASSVGYEQYF.